These T cell receptor beta chains were read from a single sample in a study of early T cells in non-severe SARS-CoV-2 infection. In TCRdb, the 5' RACE reads were re-called with MiXCR into one record per CDR3 protein. The sample gives some 56,000 distinct CDR3 sequences, about 11% of which show up once; 6.5% is in the top ten. Sequences were obtained from whole blood. All receptors derive from an adult who was a healthcare worker with PCR-confirmed SARS-CoV-2 infection or an uninfected control (not recorded which). Each CDR3 is given with its conserved first and last residue. The order of the fields is CDR3 DNA, CDR3 protein, V gene, D gene, J gene, clone size. A D gene is named only where the DNA matches it firmly. Not all rows give a size; the values are once, few, many and, for expanded clones, a class.

TGTGCCAGCAGCAGGGACAGGGAGGATGAGCAGTTCTTC | CASSRDREDEQFF | TRBV11-2 | TRBD1 | TRBJ2-1 | many
TGTGCCAGCAGCTTAATGGGGGCTCTAGAAGAAAAACTGTTTTTT | CASSLMGALEEKLFF | TRBV7-9 | . | TRBJ1-4 | .
TGTGCCAGCAGCAGGGAGACTAGCGGACTGAACACCGGGGAGCTGTTTTTT | CASSRETSGLNTGELFF | TRBV13 | TRBD2 | TRBJ2-2 | .
TGTGCCAGCAGCCTCCGACAGGACGCCGGGGAGCTGTTTTTT | CASSLRQDAGELFF | TRBV5-5 | . | TRBJ2-2 | many
TGCGCCAGCAGCCGGGGACTAGCGGATGTAGTGGCCCAGTACTTC | CASSRGLADVVAQYF | TRBV5-1 | TRBD2 | TRBJ2-5 | .
TGCAGTGCTACTGAGGCGAATGAAAAACTGTTTTTT | CSATEANEKLFF | TRBV20-1 | . | TRBJ1-4 | many
TGTGCCAGCAGTTACAGGGTGGATGAGCAGTTCTTC | CASSYRVDEQFF | TRBV6-2/TRBV6-3 | . | TRBJ2-1 | many
TGTGCCAGCTCAGTCTTCGGACAGACCTATGGCTACACCTTC | CASSVFGQTYGYTF | TRBV18 | . | TRBJ1-2 | .
TGTGCCAGCAGCCGAGGAGGAGGGGGTCACGAGCAGTACTTC | CASSRGGGGHEQYF | TRBV14 | . | TRBJ2-7 | many
TGTGCCAGCAGCTTAGCTCGGGGCGGTGGTGAGCAGTTCTTC | CASSLARGGGEQFF | TRBV7-9 | . | TRBJ2-1 | .
TGTGCCAGCAGCTCATGGAGGGCAGATACGCAGTATTTT | CASSSWRADTQYF | TRBV7-2 | . | TRBJ2-3 | .
TGTGCCAGCAGCTTAACAGGGGAGAGCTCTGGAAACACCATATATTTT | CASSLTGESSGNTIYF | TRBV7-6 | TRBD1 | TRBJ1-3 | few
TGTGCCAGCAGCTTAGTTGTGGGTGAAGCTTTCTTT | CASSLVVGEAFF | TRBV7-2 | . | TRBJ1-1 | many
TGTGCCAGCAGCAGACTAGCGGGAGCCCACAATGAGCAGTTCTTC | CASSRLAGAHNEQFF | TRBV14 | TRBD2 | TRBJ2-1 | few
TGTGCCAGCAGTTCTCTAGCGGAAGCCTACGAGCAGTACTTC | CASSSLAEAYEQYF | TRBV7-9 | TRBD2 | TRBJ2-7 | .
TGTGCCAGCAGTTTATTTCAGGGGGCCGTGGGTTCACCCCTCCACTTT | CASSLFQGAVGSPLHF | TRBV27 | TRBD1 | TRBJ1-6 | few
TGTGCCAGCAGTTTAAGTCCCCTTTGGGACAGGCCAGGGGAAGATACGCAGTATTTT | CASSLSPLWDRPGEDTQYF | TRBV28 | TRBD1 | TRBJ2-3 | .
TGTGCCAGCAGTGACCAGTACACCATATATTTT | CASSDQYTIYF | TRBV28 | . | TRBJ1-3 | few
TGCAGTGCGCCCGGGGGCAACACTGAAGCTTTCTTT | CSAPGGNTEAFF | TRBV20-1 | . | TRBJ1-1 | .
TGTGCCAGCAGTGACAGGATTAGCAATCAGCCCCAGCATTTT | CASSDRISNQPQHF | TRBV2 | . | TRBJ1-5 | .
TGCGCCAGCAGCTACCTAGCGGGAGATAACGAGCAGTACTTC | CASSYLAGDNEQYF | TRBV5-1 | TRBD2 | TRBJ2-7 | many
TGTGCCAGCAGTGAAGCCCGACCCCCCGGACGAGGAACATATAGCAATCAGCCCCAGCATTTT | CASSEARPPGRGTYSNQPQHF | TRBV2 | . | TRBJ1-5 | .
TGTGCCAGCAGTCGACAGTTTTTCAATGAGCAGTTCTTC | CASSRQFFNEQFF | TRBV12-3/TRBV12-4 | . | TRBJ2-1 | .
TGCGCCAGCAGGCTCAGGGGTAAGAACACTGAAGCTTTCTTT | CASRLRGKNTEAFF | TRBV4-1 | . | TRBJ1-1 | many
TGCAGCGTTCTCCGGGACAGAGATACGCAGTATTTT | CSVLRDRDTQYF | TRBV29-1 | TRBD1 | TRBJ2-3 | .
TGTGCCAGCAGCTTACCCCACCGCCTAGCGGGAGTCCGCAATGAGCAGTTCTTC | CASSLPHRLAGVRNEQFF | TRBV7-9 | TRBD2 | TRBJ2-1 | many
TGCGCCAGCACCCAACTAGCGGGAACGGGTGTTACGCAGTATTTT | CASTQLAGTGVTQYF | TRBV5-1 | TRBD2 | TRBJ2-3 | many
TGTGCCAGCATGCGGACAGGGGGCGGGTACGAGCAGTACTTC | CASMRTGGGYEQYF | TRBV5-4 | TRBD1 | TRBJ2-7 | .
TGTGCCAGCAGTGAAGCACAGGCCCGAGCGGAGACCCAGTACTTC | CASSEAQARAETQYF | TRBV6-1 | . | TRBJ2-5 | many
TGTGCCAGCAGTTACCTGCTAGCGGGAGAAGGGGGGTACAATGAGCAGTTCTTC | CASSYLLAGEGGYNEQFF | TRBV6-6 | TRBD2 | TRBJ2-1 | .
TGTGCCACTTCCGGGACTAGCGGGAGCAACGAGCAGTACTTC | CATSGTSGSNEQYF | TRBV3-1 | TRBD2 | TRBJ2-7 | few
TGCGCCAGCAGCCAAGATCCACGGCAGCCCGAAGAGACCCAGTACTTC | CASSQDPRQPEETQYF | TRBV4-1 | . | TRBJ2-5 | .
TGCAGCGTCGGGCGACAGGGCTACGAGCAGTACTTC | CSVGRQGYEQYF | TRBV29-1 | TRBD1 | TRBJ2-7 | many
TGCAGTGCTAGAAGCCCTGGGGGGTCGCAGTATTTT | CSARSPGGSQYF | TRBV20-1 | . | TRBJ2-3 | many
TGTGCCAGCAGCCGAATGGGGCAATCGGGAAACATTCAGTACTTC | CASSRMGQSGNIQYF | TRBV7-2 | . | TRBJ2-4 | .
TGTGCCAGCAGCCAAGACCGGGGCCCCAATCAGCCCCAGCATTTT | CASSQDRGPNQPQHF | TRBV4-2 | . | TRBJ1-5 | many
TGTGCCAGCAGCCAAGGGCGCTACACGGAGCAGTTCTTC | CASSQGRYTEQFF | TRBV14 | . | TRBJ2-1 | many